What follows describes a single T cell receptor (beta chain). In the original workflow: Estimates of nucleated cell counts were drawn from the amplification of reference gene primers. This table comes from immunoSEQ multiplex PCR, and its TCRdb copy is limited to in-frame clones, with some not included. The D gene and trimming were derived from the DNA, and the V and J assignments and clone size from that table. The profile shows tens of thousands of clones, approximately 92% of them singletons. This record comes from a study of blood T cell repertoires in COVID-19. Study context: Collection of acute and convalescent COVID-19 samples took place in the United States, Italy and Spain. From T cells, B-cell-depleted T cells, or PBMCs came the material, which was cDNA or gDNA.

V shed 2 bases, J shed 9 bases, and the junction held 6 bases outside the gene matches. CDR1 SGHKS and CDR2 YYEKEE come from the germline V gene (reference sequence). The length of the CDR3 is 14 residues. In Seattle, patients joined the study during active infection and were tracked longitudinally. The genes are TRBV5-5 and TRBJ2-1, with 9 bases aligning to TRBD2. The sequence came from a woman aged 60-75 years with COVID-19, enrolled during active disease. The sample comprised peripheral blood. This CDR3 reads CASSFSSGNVEQFF. The CDR3 region has the DNA TGTGCCAGCAGCTTTTCTAGCGGGAACGTTGAGCAGTTCTTC.